This record looks at one TCR beta chain sequence and its context. The record originates from a study of blood T cell repertoires in COVID-19. Study context: The United States, Italy and Spain supplied acute and convalescent COVID-19 samples. PBMCs, B-cell-depleted T cells, or T cells provided the cDNA or gDNA that made up the material.

Authors' processing steps: Estimation of nucleated cell counts was performed using reference gene primer amplification. Measured with immunoSEQ multiplex PCR; TCRdb has only the in-frame clones, and not every one. V and J calls and clone size are given by that table; D and trimming were obtained from the DNA. The table lists about 48,000 clones, 65% to 90% of them singletons. Germline values: CDR1 SGHTA, CDR2 FQGNSA. There are 14 residues in the CDR3. The ends were cut back, 3 bases at V and 1 base at J, with 6 bases in the middle. This clonotype was obtained from a woman of 80 years or more with acute or convalescent COVID-19. The chain joins TRBV7-2 to TRBJ2-2; D ambiguous. Sequencing used peripheral blood. The CDR3 coding sequence is TGTGCCAGCAGCTTTGAGTGGAACACCGGGGAGCTGTTTTTT. Translated: CASSFEWNTGELFF.